This TCR beta chain was sequenced for a study of blood T cell repertoires in COVID-19. Germline CDR1 reads SGHNT; CDR2 reads YYREEE (reference sequence). Trimming shortened V by 0 bases and J by 2 bases, and 9 bases separated the two germline ends. This CDR3 comprises 15 residues. TCRdb's table, derived via immunoSEQ multiplex PCR, lists solely in-frame clones and lacks some. Of approximately 250,000 clones detected, roughly 86% appear once; the ten largest clones hold roughly 8.5%. Specimen: peripheral blood. The origin of this receptor is a man aged 35 to 55 with active or convalescent COVID-19. This chain connects TRBV5-4 to TRBJ1-3, with D possibly TRBD1 on 5 matching bases. The CDR3 bases are TGTGCCAGCAGCTTGGCCGGGGGACCTGGAAACACCATATATTTT. Its protein product is CASSLAGGPGNTIYF.